These 18 T cell receptor beta chains came from one sample sequenced in a study of response to subunit inactivated influenza vaccine. MiXCR, applied by TCRdb to the RT-PCR reads, yields one record per CDR3 protein. This sample has about half a million distinct CDR3 sequences, with roughly 25% found just once. Sequenced material: CD4+ T cells sorted from PBMCs, taken about 5 days after vaccination. These TCRs come from a man between 50 and 59 years old who received an inactivated influenza vaccine.

The chain combines TRBV7-9 with TRBJ2-3; 12 nucleotides match TRBD2. The ends lost 5 bases at V and 6 bases at J; junction bases unmatched: 9. Germline loops: CDR1 SEHNR, CDR2 FQNEAQ (reference sequence). CDR3 length: 16 residues. CDR3 loop: CASSTGLAGTSDTQYF. In DNA, the CDR3 is TGTGCCAGCAGCACTGGACTAGCGGGAACCTCGGATACGCAGTATTTT.

This clonotype was picked up a small number of times. This chain links TRBV12-3 or TRBV12-4 with TRBJ2-3; the match to TRBD2 covers 9 bases. V was pared by 11 bases and J by 4 bases, with 7 bases of the junction left unmatched. The CDR3 spans 13 residues. CDR3 nucleotides: TGTGCCTTCGGGACTAGCCTGGCAGATACGCAGTATTTT. Its translation: CAFGTSLADTQYF.

This clonotype was recorded once. The rearrangement links TRBV4-3 to TRBJ1-6, with 10 bases aligning to TRBD1. The germline V gene encodes CDR1 LGHNA and CDR2 YSLEER. J lost 9 bases, V lost 2 bases, and 4 bases had no gene match. This CDR3 has 15 residues. The CDR3 is CASSQLGTGVSPLHF. DNA of the CDR3: TGCGCCAGCAGCCAATTGGGGACAGGGGTTTCACCCCTCCACTTT.

This chain joins TRBV27 and TRBJ2-5; the D is unclear. Germline V gene sequence: CDR1 MNHEY, CDR2 SMNVEV (reference sequence). Trimming took off 8 bases at V and 1 base at J, with 17 bases between the two ends. The CDR3 is 15 amino acids. CDR3 sequence reads: CASAYRGVLQETQYF. The CDR3 DNA reads TGTGCCAGCGCCTACCGCGGAGTTCTCCAAGAGACCCAGTACTTC.

The V and J genes are TRBV20-1 and TRBJ2-7; 8 positions match TRBD2. The germline V gene has CDR1 DFQATT and CDR2 SNEGSKA (reference sequence). V lost 5 bases, J lost 6 bases, and 9 bases stayed unmatched. The CDR3 consists of 13 residues. This CDR3 is CSALLSGSTEQYF. CDR3 sequence (DNA): TGCAGTGCTCTGCTAAGCGGGAGTACCGAGCAGTACTTC.

This rearrangement joins TRBV12-3 or TRBV12-4 to TRBJ2-1, with 10 positions matching TRBD2. The V segment lost 7 bases and the J segment 7 bases; nucleotides outside the gene matches: 4. The CDR3 contains 13 residues. The CDR3 region is CASKMTSGNEQFF. The CDR3 DNA reads as TGTGCCAGCAAAATGACTAGCGGGAATGAGCAGTTCTTC.

This chain uses TRBV7-9 with TRBJ2-3, with D unresolved. Germline V lookup: CDR1 SEHNR, CDR2 FQNEAQ (reference sequence). V shed 1 base and J shed 1 base, with 9 bases lying between them. This CDR3 region has 15 residues. The CDR3 loop is CASSLVRLGTDTQYF. CDR3 DNA: TGTGCCAGCAGCTTAGTCAGACTGGGCACAGATACGCAGTATTTT.

This chain joins TRBV11-2 and TRBJ2-2; no clear D gene. Germline-derived CDR1 and CDR2 are SGHAT and FQNNGV. Trimming left V 0 bases short and J 1 base short, with 6 bases between. This CDR3 is built from 15 residues. CDR3 sequence reads: CASSLEPRNTGELFF. DNA for the CDR3: TGTGCCAGCAGCTTAGAACCCAGGAACACCGGGGAGCTGTTTTTT.

This clonotype has more than one count but fewer than ten. The V gene is TRBV28, the J gene TRBJ1-4; D is undetermined. Between the trimmed V and J ends, which lost 6 bases and 4 bases, there was a span of 24 bases. This CDR3 spans 18 amino acids. CDR1 is MDHEN, CDR2 SYDVKM, per germline. CDR3 nucleotides: TGTGCCAGCAGCCCGAGTTTGGAGGTGAACCATCTTAATGAAAAACTGTTTTTT. Protein sequence: CASSPSLEVNHLNEKLFF.

On this clonotype itself: The CDR3 does not end in the conserved phenylalanine or tryptophan, so this is likely a read error. The chain has TRBV10-3 and TRBJ2-7; 9 bases are shared with TRBD1. The CDR3 loop spans 15 amino acids. The germline V gene has CDR1 ENHRY and CDR2 SYGVKD. Trimming took 10 bases from V and 5 from J; bases not matched to a gene: 15. Here the CDR3 DNA reads TGTGCCACCCAGAGACTTGGACAGGGGTTAGACGAGCAGTACTTA. Protein product: CATQRLGQGLDEQYL.

The chain has TRBV28 and TRBJ2-3; 10 bases align to TRBD2. Per germline, CDR1 MDHEN and CDR2 SYDVKM. The V and J ends lost 5 bases and 0 bases, in that order; junction bases with no gene match: 8. CDR3 size: 17 residues. CDR3: CASSTSGVIGSTDTQYF. Written as DNA, the CDR3 is TGTGCCAGCAGTACTAGCGGGGTGATCGGGAGCACAGATACGCAGTATTTT.

The CDR3 reads CASSFVAGTAAFF. DNA for the CDR3: TGTGCCAGCAGTTTCGTGGCAGGGACCGCAGCTTTCTTT. The J gene is TRBJ1-1, the V gene TRBV28; weak D call: TRBD1 (5 bases). The CDR3 is made up of 13 amino acids. Germline lookup yields CDR1 MDHEN and CDR2 SYDVKM. Trimming took off 3 bases at V and 10 bases at J, with 15 bases between the two ends.

In this sample, this clonotype turned up a few times. The V call is TRBV12-3 or TRBV12-4, the J call TRBJ1-6; TRBD1 aligns across 8 bases. The CDR3 extends over 15 amino acids. V lost 6 bases to trimming and J lost 9 bases; unmatched junction nucleotides: 10. The CDR3 nucleotides read TGTGCCAGCAGCCCGGACAGGGTCGACGGTTCACCCCTCCACTTT. Translation gives CASSPDRVDGSPLHF.

This clonotype was counted between two and nine times. This rearrangement joins TRBV10-3 to TRBJ2-5; maybe TRBD2 (5 bases). The CDR3 has 13 amino acids. Germline CDR1 reads ENHRY; CDR2 reads SYGVKD. V was pared by 9 bases and J by 2 bases, with 13 bases between. The CDR3 sequence is CAIKGSQQETQYF. CDR3 DNA: TGTGCCATTAAAGGGAGTCAACAAGAGACCCAGTACTTC.

J is TRBJ2-1 and V is TRBV6-5, with 7 nucleotides matching TRBD2. With V trimmed by 2 bases and J by 5 bases, 6 bases remained unmatched. Germline CDR1 and CDR2: MNHEY and SVGAGI. This CDR3 is 15 amino acids long. The CDR3 region has the DNA TGTGCCAGCAGTTACGTGGCGGGAGATAACAATGAGCAGTTCTTC. It encodes CASSYVAGDNNEQFF.

This chain connects TRBV7-2 to TRBJ1-2, with a tentative D call TRBD1 (5 bases). The CDR3 is 14 amino acids. CDR1 and CDR2 (germline): SGHTA, FQGNSA. V dropped 5 bases and J dropped 1 base, with 11 bases sitting between them. CDR3 protein: CASSIPGLNYGYTF. Here the CDR3 DNA reads TGTGCCAGCAGCATACCGGGACTTAACTATGGCTACACCTTC.

V and J are TRBV20-1 and TRBJ2-1; possible D gene TRBD1, 5 bases. Germline V gives CDR1 DFQATT, CDR2 SNEGSKA (reference sequence). The CDR3 has 13 amino acids. Trimming removed 1 base from V and 2 bases from J, with 6 bases in between. CDR3 nucleotides: TGCAGTGCTAGAGTGACAGCCTACAATGAGCAGTTCTTC. Protein sequence: CSARVTAYNEQFF.

V gene TRBV12-3 or TRBV12-4 combines with J gene TRBJ1-4, with 8 bases identical to TRBD1. The CDR3 runs 16 residues. With 2 bases clipped from V and 2 bases from J, the junction kept 4 bases outside the gene matches. This CDR3 is CASSLQGAHTNEKLFF. The CDR3, as DNA: TGTGCCAGCAGTTTACAGGGGGCGCACACTAATGAAAAACTGTTTTTT.